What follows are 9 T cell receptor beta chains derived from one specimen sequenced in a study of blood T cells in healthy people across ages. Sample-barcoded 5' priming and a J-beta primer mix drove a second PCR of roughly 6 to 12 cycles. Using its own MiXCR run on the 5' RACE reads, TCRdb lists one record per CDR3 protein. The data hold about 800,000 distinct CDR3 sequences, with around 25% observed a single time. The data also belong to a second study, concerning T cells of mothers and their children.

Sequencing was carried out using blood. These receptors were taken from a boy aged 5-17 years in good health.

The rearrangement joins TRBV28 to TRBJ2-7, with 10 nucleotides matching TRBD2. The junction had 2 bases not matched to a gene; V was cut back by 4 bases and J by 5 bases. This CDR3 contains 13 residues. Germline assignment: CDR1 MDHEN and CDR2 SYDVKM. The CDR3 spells CASSSSGRNEQYF. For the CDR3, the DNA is TGTGCCAGCAGTTCTAGCGGGAGAAACGAGCAGTACTTC.

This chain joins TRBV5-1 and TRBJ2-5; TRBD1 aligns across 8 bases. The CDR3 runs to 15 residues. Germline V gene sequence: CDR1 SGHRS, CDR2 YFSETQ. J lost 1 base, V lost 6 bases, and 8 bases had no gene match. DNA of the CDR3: TGCGCCAGCAACAGGGGGTCCTTAGGCCAAGAGACCCAGTACTTC. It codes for CASNRGSLGQETQYF.

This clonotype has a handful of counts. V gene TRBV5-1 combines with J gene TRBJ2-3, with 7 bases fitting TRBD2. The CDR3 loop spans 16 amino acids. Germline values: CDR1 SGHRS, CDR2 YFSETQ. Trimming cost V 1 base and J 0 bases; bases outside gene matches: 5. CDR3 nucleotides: TGCGCCAGCAGCTTGCCCAGCGGGGCTAGCACAGATACGCAGTATTTT. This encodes CASSLPSGASTDTQYF.

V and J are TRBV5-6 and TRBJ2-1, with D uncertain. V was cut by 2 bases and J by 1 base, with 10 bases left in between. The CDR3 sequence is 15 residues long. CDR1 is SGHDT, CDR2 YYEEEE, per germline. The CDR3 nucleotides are TGTGCCAGCAGCTTTCCAGAACCGTCCTACAATGAGCAGTTCTTC. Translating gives CASSFPEPSYNEQFF.

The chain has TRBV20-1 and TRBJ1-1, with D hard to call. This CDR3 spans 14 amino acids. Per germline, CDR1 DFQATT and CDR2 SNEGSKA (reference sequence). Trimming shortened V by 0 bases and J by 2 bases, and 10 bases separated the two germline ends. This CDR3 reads CSARDPGSNTEAFF. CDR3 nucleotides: TGCAGTGCTAGAGATCCGGGTTCCAACACTGAAGCTTTCTTT.

The CDR3 loop is CASIGQLGQPQHF. As DNA, the CDR3 is TGTGCCAGTATCGGCCAGCTTGGTCAGCCCCAGCATTTT. The V gene is TRBV19, the J gene TRBJ1-5; D is undetermined. CDR1 LNHDA and CDR2 SQIVND come from the germline V gene (reference sequence). This CDR3 contains 13 residues. V shed 7 bases and J shed 6 bases, with 13 bases lying between them.

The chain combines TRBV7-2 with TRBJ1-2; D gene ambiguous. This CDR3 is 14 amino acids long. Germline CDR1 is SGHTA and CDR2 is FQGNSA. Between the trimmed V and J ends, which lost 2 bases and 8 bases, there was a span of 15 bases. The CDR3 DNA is TGTGCCAGCAGCTTAATAAGGGTTCAATCAGGCTACACCTTC. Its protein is CASSLIRVQSGYTF.

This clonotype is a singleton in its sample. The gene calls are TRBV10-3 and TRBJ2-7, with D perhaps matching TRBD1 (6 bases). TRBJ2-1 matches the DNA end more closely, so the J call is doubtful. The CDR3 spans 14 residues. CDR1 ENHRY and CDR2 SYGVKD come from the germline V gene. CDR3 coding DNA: TGTGCCATCAGCCGACAGGACGTCGAGAATGAGCAGTTCTTC. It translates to CAISRQDVENEQFF.

For the CDR3, the DNA is TGTGCCAGCAGTTCCCTGAGCGGGAGCCCTCCAGGCAAAAACATTCAGTACTTC. This encodes CASSSLSGSPPGKNIQYF. The rearrangement uses TRBV27 and TRBJ2-4; 8 nucleotides align to TRBD2. CDR3 length: 18 residues. The germline V gene has CDR1 MNHEY and CDR2 SMNVEV (reference sequence). The junction had 14 bases not matched to a gene; V was cut back by 4 bases and J by 3 bases.